This T cell receptor (beta chain) was identified in a study of CXCR3-negative and CXCR3-positive naive CD8 T cells. Regarding the study as a whole: Comparison of naive cells showed more hydrophobic TRB CDR3s in CXCR3-positive than in CXCR3-negative naive cells.

This CDR3 contains 13 residues. Germline V CDR1 and CDR2: SGHTA, FQGTGA. In the case of this clonotype: No antigen is known for it.

It was by 5' RACE with UMI labels that the TRB cDNA libraries were prepared. From the 5' RACE reads, TCRdb lists one entry per CDR3 protein and no DNA. Its table lists 90,000 to 100,000 distinct CDR3 sequences. Specimen: naive CXCR3+ CD8+ T cells from blood. Regarding subset: CD45RO-CCR7+CD27+CD95- naive CD8+ T cells expressing CXCR3 (TNR3+). The sequence derives from a human donor in good health. Some clones in this sample may be carry-over from other donors' samples. V is TRBV7-3 and J is TRBJ2-7. This chain's CDR3 is CASSLTETNEQYF.